A selection of T cell receptor beta chains follows, all from one sample in a study of T cells after yellow fever vaccination. TCRdb passed the 5' RACE reads through MiXCR, listing each CDR3 protein once. The repertoire holds about 630,000 distinct CDR3 sequences, roughly an eighth seen once, with under 15% in the top ten. The sample consisted of PBMCs, taken on the day of the yellow fever booster vaccination. The receptors were gathered from a man in his thirties or forties who received the YFV17D yellow fever vaccine. CDR3s include the opening cysteine and the closing phenylalanine or tryptophan. The D gene is left open where the match is weak. For some rows the clone size is stated as once, few or many, or as a class when expanded; others skip it.

j_call: TRBJ2-5
clone_size: few
v_call: TRBV7-9
d_call: NA
cdr3_aa: CASSWSGKETQYF
cdr3_nt: TGTGCCAGCAGCTGGTCGGGAAAAGAGACCCAGTACTTC

j_call: TRBJ2-3
clone_size: NA
v_call: TRBV15
d_call: TRBD2
cdr3_aa: CATSKKGLAGGGGDTQYF
cdr3_nt: TGTGCCACCAGCAAGAAGGGACTAGCGGGAGGAGGAGGAGATACGCAGTATTTT

j_call: TRBJ2-7
clone_size: few
v_call: TRBV29-1
d_call: NA
cdr3_aa: CSAGGGDVYEQYF
cdr3_nt: TGCAGCGCCGGAGGGGGGGACGTCTACGAGCAGTACTTC

j_call: TRBJ2-5
clone_size: few
v_call: TRBV18
d_call: NA
cdr3_aa: CASSPRQPETQYF
cdr3_nt: TGTGCCAGCTCACCTAGACAGCCGGAGACCCAGTACTTC

j_call: TRBJ2-3
clone_size: many
v_call: TRBV7-9
d_call: TRBD2
cdr3_aa: CASSLLAVSTDTQYF
cdr3_nt: TGTGCCAGCAGCTTACTAGCGGTTAGCACAGATACGCAGTATTTT

j_call: TRBJ2-5
clone_size: NA
v_call: TRBV10-3
d_call: NA
cdr3_aa: CAISEAKEGTQYF
cdr3_nt: TGTGCCATCAGTGAGGCAAAGGAAGGGACCCAGTACTTC

j_call: TRBJ2-1
clone_size: NA
v_call: TRBV10-3
d_call: NA
cdr3_aa: CAISEWAVQTNEQFF
cdr3_nt: TGTGCCATCAGTGAGTGGGCGGTACAAACCAATGAGCAGTTCTTC

j_call: TRBJ2-7
clone_size: NA
v_call: TRBV30
d_call: NA
cdr3_aa: CAWSTGPYYEQYF
cdr3_nt: TGTGCCTGGAGTACCGGACCCTACTACGAGCAGTACTTC

j_call: TRBJ2-1
clone_size: few
v_call: TRBV20-1
d_call: NA
cdr3_aa: CSARVPGTFYNEQFF
cdr3_nt: TGCAGTGCTAGAGTTCCGGGGACTTTTTACAATGAGCAGTTCTTC

j_call: TRBJ1-5
clone_size: NA
v_call: TRBV20-1
d_call: NA
cdr3_aa: CSATIESNQPQHF
cdr3_nt: TGCAGTGCAACCATCGAGAGCAATCAGCCCCAGCATTTT

j_call: TRBJ2-2
clone_size: NA
v_call: TRBV24-1
d_call: NA
cdr3_aa: CATSDSKGELFF
cdr3_nt: TGTGCCACCAGTGATTCAAAAGGGGAGCTGTTTTTT

j_call: TRBJ2-1
clone_size: NA
v_call: TRBV7-2
d_call: TRBD2
cdr3_aa: CASSLVGTSLNEQLF
cdr3_nt: TGTGCCAGCAGCTTAGTCGGGACTAGCTTAAATGAGCAGCTCTTC

j_call: TRBJ2-6
clone_size: NA
v_call: TRBV28
d_call: NA
cdr3_aa: CASSLAWSANSGANVLTF
cdr3_nt: TGTGCCAGCAGCTTAGCATGGTCCGCCAACTCTGGGGCCAACGTCCTGACTTTC

j_call: TRBJ2-1
clone_size: few
v_call: TRBV7-2
d_call: NA
cdr3_aa: CASSLVSMLGDEQFF
cdr3_nt: TGTGCCAGCAGCTTAGTGTCTATGCTTGGGGATGAGCAGTTCTTC

j_call: TRBJ1-2
clone_size: NA
v_call: TRBV7-9
d_call: NA
cdr3_aa: CASSLRGYGYTF
cdr3_nt: TGTGCCAGCAGCCTCCGCGGGTATGGCTACACCTTC

j_call: TRBJ2-7
clone_size: few
v_call: TRBV24-1
d_call: NA
cdr3_aa: CATSENIPGKSEQYF
cdr3_nt: TGTGCCACCAGTGAGAATATCCCGGGAAAATCCGAGCAGTACTTC

j_call: TRBJ2-3
clone_size: NA
v_call: TRBV18
d_call: NA
cdr3_aa: CASSPWNGRTTSTDTQYF
cdr3_nt: TGTGCCAGCTCACCATGGAACGGCAGGACCACTAGCACAGATACGCAGTATTTT

j_call: TRBJ2-2
clone_size: NA
v_call: TRBV6-1
d_call: NA
cdr3_aa: CASSPNPGFNTGELFF
cdr3_nt: TGTGCCAGCAGCCCTAATCCAGGGTTTAACACCGGGGAGCTGTTTTTT

j_call: TRBJ1-5
clone_size: NA
v_call: TRBV5-1
d_call: NA
cdr3_aa: CASSLGGERQPQHF
cdr3_nt: TGCGCCAGCAGCTTGGGGGGTGAGCGGCAGCCCCAGCATTTT

j_call: TRBJ2-1
clone_size: few
v_call: TRBV20-1
d_call: NA
cdr3_aa: CSARDLASYNEQFF
cdr3_nt: TGCAGTGCTAGAGATCTGGCGTCCTACAATGAGCAGTTCTTC

j_call: TRBJ1-1
clone_size: NA
v_call: TRBV15
d_call: NA
cdr3_aa: CATSSRGGVAEAFF
cdr3_nt: TGTGCCACCAGCTCCCGTGGGGGCGTCGCTGAAGCTTTCTTT

j_call: TRBJ2-2
clone_size: NA
v_call: TRBV5-4
d_call: NA
cdr3_aa: CASSLGRAGTGELFF
cdr3_nt: TGTGCCAGCAGCTTGGGCAGGGCCGGCACCGGGGAGCTGTTTTTT

j_call: TRBJ1-2
clone_size: few
v_call: TRBV7-2
d_call: NA
cdr3_aa: CASSVDLYNYGYTF
cdr3_nt: TGTGCCAGCAGCGTCGACCTCTATAACTATGGCTACACCTTC

j_call: TRBJ2-1
clone_size: NA
v_call: TRBV7-9
d_call: TRBD2
cdr3_aa: CAATGLAGPPEQFF
cdr3_nt: TGTGCCGCAACGGGACTAGCGGGTCCGCCCGAGCAGTTCTTC

j_call: TRBJ2-5
clone_size: few
v_call: TRBV24-1
d_call: NA
cdr3_aa: CATSGGRAGSETQYF
cdr3_nt: TGTGCCACCAGTGGTGGCAGGGCCGGTTCGGAGACCCAGTACTTC

j_call: TRBJ1-4
clone_size: NA
v_call: TRBV7-2
d_call: NA
cdr3_aa: CASRGGGQTNEKLFF
cdr3_nt: TGTGCCAGCCGAGGCGGGGGCCAAACTAATGAAAAACTGTTTTTT

j_call: TRBJ2-7
clone_size: NA
v_call: TRBV7-8
d_call: NA
cdr3_aa: CASSSWHTGPSYEQYF
cdr3_nt: TGTGCCAGCAGCTCCTGGCACACAGGGCCCTCCTACGAGCAGTACTTC

j_call: TRBJ1-1
clone_size: few
v_call: TRBV3-1
d_call: NA
cdr3_aa: CASSQDQEDTEAFF
cdr3_nt: TGTGCCAGCAGCCAAGACCAGGAGGACACTGAAGCTTTCTTT

j_call: TRBJ2-3
clone_size: NA
v_call: TRBV29-1
d_call: TRBD2
cdr3_aa: CSVGPLAGQYF
cdr3_nt: TGCAGCGTTGGTCCGCTAGCGGGGCAGTATTTT

j_call: TRBJ2-7
clone_size: few
v_call: TRBV5-6
d_call: NA
cdr3_aa: CASSHRSFERVSSYEQYF
cdr3_nt: TGTGCCAGCAGCCACAGGTCCTTCGAGCGGGTGAGCTCCTACGAGCAGTACTTC

j_call: TRBJ2-3
clone_size: few
v_call: TRBV20-1
d_call: TRBD2
cdr3_aa: CSASLAGGTDTQYF
cdr3_nt: TGCAGTGCTAGTTTAGCGGGAGGCACAGATACGCAGTATTTT

j_call: TRBJ2-7
clone_size: once
v_call: TRBV5-1
d_call: NA
cdr3_aa: CASSRRDTYEQYF
cdr3_nt: TGCGCCAGCAGCCGCAGGGACACCTACGAGCAGTACTTC

j_call: TRBJ2-1
clone_size: NA
v_call: TRBV10-2
d_call: NA
cdr3_aa: CASSEGLREQFF
cdr3_nt: TGCGCCAGCAGTGAGGGGCTGCGCGAGCAGTTCTTC

j_call: TRBJ2-7
clone_size: NA
v_call: TRBV20-1
d_call: TRBD2
cdr3_aa: CSARERAGAHEQYF
cdr3_nt: TGCAGTGCTAGAGAAAGAGCGGGAGCCCACGAGCAGTACTTC

j_call: TRBJ2-1
clone_size: few
v_call: TRBV2
d_call: NA
cdr3_aa: CASSGAGRSNEQFF
cdr3_nt: TGTGCCAGCAGTGGGGCCGGGCGATCCAATGAGCAGTTCTTC

j_call: TRBJ2-7
clone_size: NA
v_call: TRBV7-2
d_call: NA
cdr3_aa: CASSPRLVVGSEQYF
cdr3_nt: TGTGCCAGCAGCCCAAGACTAGTCGTGGGGTCGGAGCAGTACTTC

j_call: TRBJ1-2
clone_size: few
v_call: TRBV29-1
d_call: NA
cdr3_aa: CSVANYGYTF
cdr3_nt: TGCAGCGTTGCAAACTATGGCTACACCTTC

j_call: TRBJ2-5
clone_size: NA
v_call: TRBV20-1
d_call: NA
cdr3_aa: CSAKGGSGQETQYF
cdr3_nt: TGCAGTGCTAAGGGGGGGTCGGGCCAAGAGACCCAGTACTTC

j_call: TRBJ2-3
clone_size: few
v_call: TRBV19
d_call: TRBD2
cdr3_aa: CASKKRGTDTQYF
cdr3_nt: TGTGCCAGTAAGAAGCGGGGAACAGATACGCAGTATTTT

j_call: TRBJ2-5
clone_size: NA
v_call: TRBV28
d_call: NA
cdr3_aa: CASKGTPGETQYF
cdr3_nt: TGTGCCAGCAAAGGGACCCCAGGGGAGACCCAGTACTTC

j_call: TRBJ1-6
clone_size: NA
v_call: TRBV20-1
d_call: TRBD1
cdr3_aa: CSAEVGTARGVSYNSPLHF
cdr3_nt: TGCAGTGCCGAGGTCGGGACAGCCCGGGGGGTGTCCTATAATTCACCCCTCCACTTT

j_call: TRBJ2-7
clone_size: NA
v_call: TRBV20-1
d_call: NA
cdr3_aa: CSARGSLEQYF
cdr3_nt: TGCAGTGCTAGAGGGTCACTCGAGCAGTACTTC

j_call: TRBJ2-1
clone_size: NA
v_call: TRBV7-9
d_call: TRBD2
cdr3_aa: CASSPMGGYEQFF
cdr3_nt: TGTGCCAGCAGCCCTATGGGGGGGTATGAGCAGTTCTTC

j_call: TRBJ2-5
clone_size: many
v_call: TRBV10-3
d_call: TRBD2
cdr3_aa: CAISDKAGEGTQYF
cdr3_nt: TGTGCCATCAGTGACAAAGCGGGAGAAGGGACCCAGTACTTC

j_call: TRBJ2-7
clone_size: NA
v_call: TRBV7-2
d_call: NA
cdr3_aa: CASTPPSSYEQYF
cdr3_nt: TGTGCCAGCACACCTCCGAGCTCCTACGAGCAGTACTTC

j_call: TRBJ2-7
clone_size: few
v_call: TRBV4-2
d_call: TRBD2
cdr3_aa: CASSSGLALDEQYF
cdr3_nt: TGTGCCAGCAGCTCGGGACTAGCGTTGGACGAGCAGTACTTC

j_call: TRBJ2-1
clone_size: NA
v_call: TRBV20-1
d_call: TRBD2
cdr3_aa: CSARDSGGNEQFF
cdr3_nt: TGCAGTGCTAGAGATAGCGGGGGGAATGAGCAGTTCTTC

j_call: TRBJ2-1
clone_size: NA
v_call: TRBV10-1
d_call: TRBD2
cdr3_aa: CASSDLAVYNEQFF
cdr3_nt: TGCGCCAGCAGTGACCTAGCGGTCTACAATGAGCAGTTCTTC

j_call: TRBJ2-7
clone_size: NA
v_call: TRBV5-4
d_call: NA
cdr3_aa: CASSLGRAADYEQYF
cdr3_nt: TGTGCCAGCAGCTTGGGGAGGGCCGCGGACTACGAGCAGTACTTC

j_call: TRBJ2-7
clone_size: NA
v_call: TRBV15
d_call: NA
cdr3_aa: CATSRDTGLEQYF
cdr3_nt: TGTGCCACCAGCAGAGATACGGGGTTAGAGCAGTACTTC